Here is one T cell receptor beta chain with its context. The data originate from a study of T cell changes during pregnancy in multiple sclerosis. The germline V gene has CDR1 SGHAT and CDR2 FQNNGV. This CDR3 region has 11 residues. Deletions cut 5 bases from V and 8 bases from J, with 8 bases between. Profiled with immunoSEQ multiplex PCR; TCRdb holds only in-frame clones, not every one. The sample yields around 50,000 clones, 90% to 95% seen once. Sequences were derived from CD8+ T cells from peripheral blood mononuclear cells, sampled in the first trimester of pregnancy. The V call is TRBV11-2, the J call TRBJ2-3; D not resolved. The clonotype originates from a female donor with multiple sclerosis, enrolled in a pregnancy study. The DNA of the CDR3 is TGTGCCAGCAGCCCAGGCCTTACGCAGTATTTT. Its protein is CASSPGLTQYF.